A selection of T cell receptor beta chains follows, all from one sample in a study of blood T cell repertoires in COVID-19. Clones were sequenced by immunoSEQ multiplex PCR, and TCRdb holds only the in-frame ones, with some missing. The table shows nearly 200,000 clones, with around 80% occurring only once. Input material: peripheral blood. These receptors all stem from a human donor in a cohort sampled during active COVID-19. CDR3s include the opening cysteine and the closing phenylalanine or tryptophan. A D gene is named only where the DNA matches it firmly. Not all rows give a size; the values are once, few, many and, for expanded clones, a class.

>once|13|TRBJ1-2|TRBV5-1|.
TGCGCCAGCAGCTTGGGTTCCGACTATGGCTACACCTTC
CASSLGSDYGYTF
>.|15|TRBJ2-6|TRBV10-3|.
TGTGCCATCAGTCAGGGCAGGTCTGGGGCCAACGTCCTGACTTTC
CAISQGRSGANVLTF
>few|15|TRBJ1-4|TRBV10-1|TRBD1
TGCGCCAGCAGACCCTGGGACAGTAAAGAGGAAAAACTGTTTTTT
CASRPWDSKEEKLFF
>.|15|TRBJ1-2|TRBV18|.
TGTGCCAGCTCACCGACGCGGGGGTTTGTAAATGGCTACACCTTC
CASSPTRGFVNGYTF
>.|15|TRBJ2-1|TRBV4-1|TRBD1
TGCGCCAGCAGCCGACAGGGTTCCGCCGGCTATGAGCAGTTCTTC
CASSRQGSAGYEQFF
>once|14|TRBJ2-7|TRBV9|.
TGTGCCAGCAGCGTAGCTGCGGGGTCCTACGAGCAGTACTTC
CASSVAAGSYEQYF
>.|17|TRBJ1-6|TRBV27|TRBD1
TGTGCCAGCAGTTTAAGGTGGAGGACAGGGTTGAATTCACCCCTCCACTTT
CASSLRWRTGLNSPLHF
>few|14|TRBJ1-6|TRBV5-1|.
TGCGCCAGCAGCTTGACAGGGACGGATTCACCCCTCCACTTT
CASSLTGTDSPLHF
>few|14|TRBJ1-2|TRBV4-2|.
TGTGCCAGCAGCCAAGCGGGAGCTAACTATGGCTACACCTTC
CASSQAGANYGYTF
>.|13|TRBJ1-2|TRBV11-2|.
TGTGCCAGCAGCTTAGATCAGACTGGTGTTGCCACCTTC
CASSLDQTGVATF
>.|14|TRBJ1-5|TRBV21-1|.
TGTGCCAGCAGCAAAGGGGCAGGCAATCAGCCCCAGCATTTT
CASSKGAGNQPQHF
>.|12|TRBJ2-7|TRBV27|.
TGTGCCAGCAGTCCCCCCAGCTACGAGCAGTACTTC
CASSPPSYEQYF
>.|14|TRBJ2-1|TRBV5-6|.
TGTGCCAGCAGCCTCCAAACAGGGTACAATGAGCAGTTCTTC
CASSLQTGYNEQFF
>once|14|TRBJ1-6|TRBV14|.
TGTGCCAGCAGCCCCGGGGTCCCAAATTCACCCCTCCACTTT
CASSPGVPNSPLHF
>.|16|TRBJ2-7|TRBV3-1/TRBV3-2|TRBD2
TGTGCCAGCAGCCCCATGCGCCGAGCGGGAGGAGACGAGCAGTACTTC
CASSPMRRAGGDEQYF
>.|16|TRBJ2-4|TRBV6-2/TRBV6-3|TRBD2
TGTGCCAGCAGCGACCCGGCGGGAGATGTCAAAAACATTCAGTACTTC
CASSDPAGDVKNIQYF
>few|13|TRBJ2-3|TRBV28|.
TGTGCCAGCGGCAGCGGGAGCACAGATACGCAGTATTTT
CASGSGSTDTQYF